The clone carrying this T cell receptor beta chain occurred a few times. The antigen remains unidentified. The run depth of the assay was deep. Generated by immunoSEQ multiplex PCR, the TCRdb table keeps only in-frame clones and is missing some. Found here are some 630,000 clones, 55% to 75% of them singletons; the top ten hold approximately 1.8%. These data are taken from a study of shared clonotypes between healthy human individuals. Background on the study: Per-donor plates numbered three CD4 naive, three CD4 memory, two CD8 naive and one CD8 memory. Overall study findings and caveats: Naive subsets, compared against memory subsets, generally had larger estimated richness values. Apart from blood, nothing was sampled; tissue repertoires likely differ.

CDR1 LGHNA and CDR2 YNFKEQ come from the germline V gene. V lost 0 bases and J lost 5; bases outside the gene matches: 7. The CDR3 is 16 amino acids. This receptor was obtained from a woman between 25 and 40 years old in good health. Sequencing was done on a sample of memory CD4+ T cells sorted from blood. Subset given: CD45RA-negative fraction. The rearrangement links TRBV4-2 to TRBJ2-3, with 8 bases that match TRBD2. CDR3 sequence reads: CASSQDRSGIRDTQYF. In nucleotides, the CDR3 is TGTGCCAGCAGCCAAGATCGTAGCGGGATTCGAGATACGCAGTATTTT.